Detailed here is one T cell receptor beta chain. Its antigen has not been determined. No much larger clone is present one base from it, and per-base qualities are unavailable. The data were taken from a study of blood T cell repertoires in COVID-19 (dated by TCRdb to about 2020). Some background on the complete study: Samples covering the acute and convalescent phases of COVID-19 were provided by collaborators in the United States, Italy and Spain. The material from the prospective study consisted of cDNA or gDNA derived from T cells, B-cell-depleted T cells, or PBMCs. The dataset comprised deeply sampled blood TCRbeta repertoires from subjects exposed to, actively infected with, or recovered from COVID-19. The repertoires were released in a freely available public database intended as a resource for research on the immune response to SARS-CoV-2. Samples came from the ongoing ImmuneRACE study (first 160 participants) plus 1,254 subjects from 6 global collaborators. The sample metadata nearly always contained a de-identified subject ID, COVID-19 status, age in years and sex. Where HLA class I and class II types were available, the types were taken from metadata supplied by the sample provider, not from assay-based typing.

TCRbeta CDR3 regions were amplified from genomic DNA using the immunoSEQ Assay, a bias-controlled multiplex PCR. The authors' pipeline ran thus. Within the assay, amplification of reference gene primers was used to estimate how many nucleated cells each sample contained. Sequence reads were collapsed and filtered to measure the absolute abundance of every unique TCRbeta CDR3 rearrangement. For each sample, productive Simpson clonality was calculated by taking the square root of Simpson's diversity index across productive rearrangements. In its TCRdb copy, this immuneACCESS table keeps in-frame sequences only and misses some clones. Where compared with another copy, unresolved V genes explain less than half of these, and the others have no known cause. V and J calls and clone size are as listed in that table; D and trimming were resolved from the DNA. Present in this sample are about 120,000 clones, 80% to 90% of which were seen just once. The ten largest clones capture around 30% of the sample.

Trimming costs V 2 bases and J 1 base, and their ends lie 6 bases apart. CDR1 KGHSH and CDR2 LQKENI were looked up in the germline V gene. The CDR3, cysteine through phenylalanine, is 14 amino acids long. Here the CDR3 DNA is all that survives: 42 bases in frame from base 1. Overall study results and their limits: The quantity of clinical and demographic metadata differed by source and by participant and was supplied without curation.

Whole blood was collected in K2EDTA tubes by collaborating institutions according to the institutions' own protocols. For TCRbeta analysis, collaborators shipped samples in one of three forms: frozen whole blood, isolated PBMCs, or DNA extracted from either of those sample types. This TCR was sampled from a man between 65 and 85 years old with active or convalescent COVID-19. Recombination connected TRBV18 to TRBJ1-3; the D gene identity is not certain. Sequences were obtained from peripheral blood. The CDR3: CASSPAGSGNTIYF. The nucleotides are TGTGCCAGCTCACCAGCGGGATCTGGAAACACCATATATTTT.